This TCR beta chain appears in the sequencing data of a study of blood T cell repertoires in COVID-19. This CDR3 comprises 13 residues. V lost 2 bases, J lost 9 bases, and 11 bases lay in between. Sequencing used immunoSEQ multiplex PCR; TCRdb keeps in-frame clones, though not all of them. The sample holds around 61,000 clones, about three quarters seen once. The sequencing sample was made of peripheral blood. The gene calls are TRBV12-3 or TRBV12-4 and TRBJ2-1; possibly TRBD1 for D (5 bases). The source is a man at least 80 years old with acute or convalescent COVID-19. CDR3 region: CASSLQGAGEQFF. The CDR3 DNA reads TGTGCCAGCAGTTTACAGGGCGCCGGTGAGCAGTTCTTC.